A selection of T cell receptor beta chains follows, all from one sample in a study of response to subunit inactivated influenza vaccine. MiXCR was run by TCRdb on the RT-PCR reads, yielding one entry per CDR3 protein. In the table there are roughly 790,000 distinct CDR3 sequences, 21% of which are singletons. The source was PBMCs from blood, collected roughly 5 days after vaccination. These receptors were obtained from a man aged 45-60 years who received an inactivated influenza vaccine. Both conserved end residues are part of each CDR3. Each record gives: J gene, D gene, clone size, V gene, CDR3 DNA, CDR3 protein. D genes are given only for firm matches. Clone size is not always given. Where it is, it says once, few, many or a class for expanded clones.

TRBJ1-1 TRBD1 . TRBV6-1 TGTGCCAGCAGCCCGGGGGACAGGGGAATGAACACTGAAGCTTTCTTT CASSPGDRGMNTEAFF
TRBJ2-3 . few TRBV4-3 TGCGCCAGCAGCCAAGATCCCCTAGCAGATACGCAGTATTTT CASSQDPLADTQYF
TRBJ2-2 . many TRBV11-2 TGTGCCAGCAGCTTAGATGGGCGCAACACCGGGGAGCTGTTTTTT CASSLDGRNTGELFF
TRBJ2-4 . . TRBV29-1 TGCAGCGTTGACCCGACAGGATCCAAAAACATTCAGTACTTC CSVDPTGSKNIQYF
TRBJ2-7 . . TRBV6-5 TGTGCCAGCAGTTACGGGCATCACGAGCAGTACTTC CASSYGHHEQYF
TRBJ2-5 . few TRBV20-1 TGCAGTGCTAGAGAAGGCTCATACTTC CSAREGSYF
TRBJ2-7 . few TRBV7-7 TGTGCTAGCAGACCGGGATTCCGCGCTACCTACGAGCAGTACTTC CASRPGFRATYEQYF
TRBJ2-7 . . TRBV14 TGTGCCAGCAGCTTCCGACATAGCCCCTACGAGCAGTACTTC CASSFRHSPYEQYF
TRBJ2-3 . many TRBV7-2 TGTGCCAGCAGCTTAGTTTGGGATACGCAGTATTTT CASSLVWDTQYF
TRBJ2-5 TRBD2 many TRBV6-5 TGTGCCAGCAGTTGGGCGGGGGTGGAGACCCAGTACTTC CASSWAGVETQYF
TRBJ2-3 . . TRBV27 TGTGCCAGCAGCCCAACCACCACCCCAGATACGCAGTATTTT CASSPTTTPDTQYF
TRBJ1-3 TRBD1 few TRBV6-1 TGTGCCAGCAAAAAAGAAGGGACAGCCTCTGGAAACACCATATATTTT CASKKEGTASGNTIYF
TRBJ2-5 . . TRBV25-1 TGTGCCAGCAGTGTTCAGGACTATGAAGGGCTAGAGACCCAGTACTTC CASSVQDYEGLETQYF
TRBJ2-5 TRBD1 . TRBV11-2 TGTGCCAGCAGCTTCACTTCAGGACAGGGCCAAGAGACCCAGTACTTC CASSFTSGQGQETQYF
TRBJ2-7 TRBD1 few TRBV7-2 TGTGCCAGCAGCACCCGACAGGGACCCAAGCAGTACTTC CASSTRQGPKQYF
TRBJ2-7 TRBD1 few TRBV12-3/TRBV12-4 TGTGCCAGCAGTCCCGGGACAGGGGTAGTGGAGCAGTACTTC CASSPGTGVVEQYF
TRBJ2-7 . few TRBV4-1 TGCGCCAGCAGCCAAGTCCCGGGAGTAGCCTACGAGCAGTACTTC CASSQVPGVAYEQYF
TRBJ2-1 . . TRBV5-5 TGTGCCAGCAGCTTGGGGCAGGGATCCCACAATGAGCAGTTCTTC CASSLGQGSHNEQFF
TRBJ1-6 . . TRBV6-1 TGTGCCAGCAAATCACAGGGACCTCGGTCACCCCTCCACTTT CASKSQGPRSPLHF
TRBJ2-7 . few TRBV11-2 TGTGCCAGCAGCTGGCTTATCCCCTCCTACGAGCAGTACTTC CASSWLIPSYEQYF
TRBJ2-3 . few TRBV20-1 TGCAGTGCCTTGTCCAGACAGGGACTCACAGATACGCAGTATTTT CSALSRQGLTDTQYF
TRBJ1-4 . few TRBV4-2 TGTGCCAGCAGCCAAGTAACACAGGGTAATGAAAAACTGTTTTTT CASSQVTQGNEKLFF
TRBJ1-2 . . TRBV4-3 TGCGCCAGCAGCCAAGCCGGGGGTAGCGGCTACACCTTC CASSQAGGSGYTF
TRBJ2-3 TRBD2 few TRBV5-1 TGCGCCAGCAGCAACACCGGGACTAGCGGGACAAGCACAGATACGCAGTATTTT CASSNTGTSGTSTDTQYF
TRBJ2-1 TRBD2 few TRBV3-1 TGTGCCAGCAGCCGACTACCCGGGACTAGCGTCAGGAATGAGCAGTTCTTC CASSRLPGTSVRNEQFF
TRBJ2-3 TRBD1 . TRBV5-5 TGTGCCAGCAGCCCCCGGGACAGAGATACGCAGTATTTT CASSPRDRDTQYF
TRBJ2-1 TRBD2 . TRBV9 TGTGCCAGCAGCATCAACCCTAGCGGGGGGGCTCACAATGAGCAGTTCTTC CASSINPSGGAHNEQFF
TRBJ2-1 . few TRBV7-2 TGTGCCAGCAGCTCTAGCTTTGAGCAGTTCTTC CASSSSFEQFF
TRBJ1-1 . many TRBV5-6 TGTGCCAGCAGCACGGGACGGGAAGCTTTCTTT CASSTGREAFF
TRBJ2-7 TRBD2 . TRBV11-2 TGTGCCAGCAGCTTTGGACTAGCGGAATACGAGCAGTACTTC CASSFGLAEYEQYF
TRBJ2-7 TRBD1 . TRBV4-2 TGTGCCAGCAGCCCTACCCGCCTGGACAGGGGTTACGAGCAGTACTTC CASSPTRLDRGYEQYF
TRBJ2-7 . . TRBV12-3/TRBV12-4 TGTGCCAGCAGTCAGATGGGCTACGAGCAGTACTTC CASSQMGYEQYF
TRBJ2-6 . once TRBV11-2 TGTGCCGGGTCAGGTGGTCTCTCTGGGGCCAACGTCCTGACTTTC CAGSGGLSGANVLTF
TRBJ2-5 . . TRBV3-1 TGTGCCAGCAGCCCCCGGGTCATGGGGGTAGAGACCCAGTACTTC CASSPRVMGVETQYF
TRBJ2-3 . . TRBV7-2 TGTGCCAGCAGCCGAGGGGGGCGGGGCACAGATACGCAGTATTTT CASSRGGRGTDTQYF
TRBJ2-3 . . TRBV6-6 TGTGCCAGCAGTCACAGCACAGATACGCAGTATTTT CASSHSTDTQYF
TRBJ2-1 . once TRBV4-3 TGCGCCAGCAGCCAAGCAAACGGCTACAATGAGCAGTTCTTC CASSQANGYNEQFF
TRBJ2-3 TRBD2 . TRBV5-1 TGCGCCAGCAGCAGGGGGACTAGCGGGAGGGGAGATACGCAGTATTTT CASSRGTSGRGDTQYF
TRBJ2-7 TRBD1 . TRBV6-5 TGTGCCAGCAGGTACCGGGACAGGGGAGTCTACGAGCAGTACTTC CASRYRDRGVYEQYF
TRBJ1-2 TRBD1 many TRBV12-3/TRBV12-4 TGTGCCAGCAGCCCCCCCGGGACAGGGCTAGGCTACACCTTC CASSPPGTGLGYTF
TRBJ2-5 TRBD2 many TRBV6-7 TGTGCCAGAGATAGCGGGGGGAACCCCGGAGAGACTACACCAGAGACCCAGTACTTC CARDSGGNPGETTPETQYF
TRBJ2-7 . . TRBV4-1 TGCGCCAGCAGCCAACCGGGAGTGAGGGTGGCCTACGAGCAGTACTTC CASSQPGVRVAYEQYF
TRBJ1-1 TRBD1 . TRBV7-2 TGTGCCAGCAGCTCCCAGACAGGGCGGAACACTGAAGCTTTCTTT CASSSQTGRNTEAFF
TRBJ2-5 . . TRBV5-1 TGCGCCAGCAGCTTTATCGAAGAGACCCAGTACTTC CASSFIEETQYF
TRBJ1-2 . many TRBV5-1 TGCGCCAGCAGCTTGGATGGGCCCCCTGGCTACACCTTC CASSLDGPPGYTF
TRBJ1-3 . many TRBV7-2 TGTGCCAGCAGCTTAGAGTTCGGAAACACCATATATTTT CASSLEFGNTIYF
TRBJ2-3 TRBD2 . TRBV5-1 TGCGCCAGCAGCTTGACGGCTAGCGGGAGAAGCGGGGGAGATACGCAGTATTTT CASSLTASGRSGGDTQYF
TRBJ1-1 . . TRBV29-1 TGCAGCGCTGGCTGGGCAGCTAACACTGAAGCTTTCTTT CSAGWAANTEAFF
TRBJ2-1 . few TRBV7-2 TGTGCCAGCAGCCCCGTTTCTACCTTTTCCTACAATGAGCAGTTCTTC CASSPVSTFSYNEQFF
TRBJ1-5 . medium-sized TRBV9 TGTGCCAGCAGCGTAGGTCAGGGTTTCAATCAGCCCCAGCATTTT CASSVGQGFNQPQHF
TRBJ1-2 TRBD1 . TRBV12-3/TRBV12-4 TGTGCCAGCAGCCTATCCGGGACAGGGGGTGGCTACACCTTC CASSLSGTGGGYTF
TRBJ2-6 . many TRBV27 TGTGCCAGCAGCGTGACAGGAATTATAGGGGCCAACGTCCTGACTTTC CASSVTGIIGANVLTF
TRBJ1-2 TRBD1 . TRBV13 TGTGCCAGCCGGGACAGCGTTGGCTATGGCTACACCTTC CASRDSVGYGYTF
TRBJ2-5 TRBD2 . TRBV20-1 TGCAGTGCTAGAGCGTTGCGGGAGGGCCCAGAGACCCAGTACTTC CSARALREGPETQYF
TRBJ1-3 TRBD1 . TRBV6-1 TGTGCCGCCAGGGGGGCATCCTCTGGAAACACCATATATTTT CAARGASSGNTIYF
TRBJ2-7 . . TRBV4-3 TGCGCCAGCAGCCAAGATCGGCGCACCGTCTACGAGCAGTACTTC CASSQDRRTVYEQYF
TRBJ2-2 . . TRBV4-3 TGCGCCAGCAGCCAAGAGGTGGGGGCGCAGACCGGGGAGCTGTTTTTT CASSQEVGAQTGELFF
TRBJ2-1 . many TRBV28 TGTGCCAGCAGTTTACCCCAGGGAAGGGTCGGCAATGAGCAGTTCTTC CASSLPQGRVGNEQFF
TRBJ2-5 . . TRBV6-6 TGTGCCAGCAGTAGGGACATTTTAGAGACCCAGTACTTC CASSRDILETQYF